This record covers a single T cell receptor (beta chain). The target antigen is unknown. This specimen belongs to a study of T cell responses to AZD1222 COVID-19 vaccine. Study context: Pooling of second doses given at about 4 or about 12 weeks was done. Study-level results: White British donors predominated, females outnumbered males, and clonal diversity was possibly underestimated.

The trim removed 6 bases at V and 5 bases at J, leaving 10 bases unmatched. The CDR3 extends over 14 amino acids. The germline gives CDR1 MDHEN, CDR2 SYDVKM. Some clones are missing from TCRdb's copy, which holds only in-frame ones; the method was immunoSEQ multiplex PCR. The sample shows 150,000 or so clones, under 95% of them seen only once. The specimen was peripheral blood, collected on day 0 of AZD1222 vaccination. The source is an adult in good health. The chain uses TRBV28 and TRBJ2-7, with 7 bases fitting TRBD1. CDR3 in amino acids: CASRRGQRGHEQYF. CDR3 bases: TGTGCCAGCAGACGGGGACAGAGGGGTCACGAGCAGTACTTC.